These 20 T cell receptor beta chains came from one sample sequenced in a study of T cell responses to AZD1222 COVID-19 vaccine (dated by TCRdb to about 2021). Library preparation used the immunoSEQ multiplex PCR assay. In its TCRdb copy, this immuneACCESS table keeps in-frame sequences only and misses some clones. Where compared with another copy, unresolved V genes explain less than half of these, and the others have no known cause. This sample lists 80,000 or so clones; 80% to 90% were detected once. Approximately 5.4% of the sample comes from the top ten. Sample time point, as interpreted from the label and publication: baseline before first vaccination. This material consisted of peripheral blood, taken on day 0 of AZD1222 vaccination. The source of these receptors is an adult in good health.

The rearrangement links TRBV11-1 to TRBJ1-1; D gene uncertain. Germline V gives CDR1 SGHAT, CDR2 FQDESV (reference sequence). Trimming left V 5 bases short and J 2 bases short, with 9 bases between. The length of the CDR3 is 13 residues. The CDR3 region has the DNA TGTGCCAGCAGCCTCTCGCTTAACACTGAAGCTTTCTTT. It codes for CASSLSLNTEAFF.

This clone came up once. The V gene is TRBV7-2, the J gene TRBJ2-1; the D gene is possibly TRBD2 (6 bases). Germline CDR1 is SGHTA and CDR2 is FQGNSA. V was pared by 3 bases and J by 12 bases, with 6 bases between. The CDR3 contains 10 residues. This chain's CDR3 is CASSLGGQFF. The DNA for the CDR3 is TGTGCCAGCAGCTTGGGGGGGCAGTTCTTC.

The chain combines TRBV28 with TRBJ1-1; D call uncertain. The germline V and J ends were trimmed by 4 bases and 1 base, with 16 bases remaining between them. CDR1 and CDR2 from the germline V gene are MDHEN and SYDVKM. There are 16 residues in the CDR3. The CDR3 bases are TGTGCCAGCAGTTACCCCCAAGTGGAGCAGAACACTGAAGCTTTCTTT. Protein sequence: CASSYPQVEQNTEAFF.

The genes are TRBV4-1 and TRBJ1-1; D call uncertain. This CDR3 is built from 16 residues. V shed 6 bases and J shed 10 bases, with 27 bases lying between them. Germline CDR1 reads MGHRA; CDR2 reads YSYEKL. The CDR3 spells CASRPKQTAEMAAAFF. The CDR3 region has the DNA TGCGCCAGCAGACCCAAGCAGACGGCCGAAATGGCCGCAGCTTTCTTT.

The genes are TRBV6-5 and TRBJ1-2; no firm D call. The CDR3 totals 14 residues. V was cut by 8 bases and J by 2 bases, with 15 bases left in between. Germline CDR1 and CDR2: MNHEY and SVGAGI. The CDR3 DNA is TGTGCCAGCCGCCGAACCGGGGAAAACTATGGCTACACCTTC. Its translation: CASRRTGENYGYTF.

The chain uses TRBV6-5 and TRBJ1-3, with unresolved D. CDR1 and CDR2 (germline): MNHEY, SVGAGI. Between the trimmed V and J ends, which lost 2 bases and 4 bases, there was a span of 12 bases. The CDR3 loop spans 15 amino acids. The CDR3 bases are TGTGCCAGCAGTTACCTCTCGAGATCCGGAAACACCATATATTTT. The encoded protein is CASSYLSRSGNTIYF.

The genes are TRBV9 and TRBJ2-1, with 11 bases identical to TRBD2. V shed 3 bases, J shed 4 bases, and the junction held 3 bases outside the gene matches. This CDR3 has 15 amino acids. The germline gives CDR1 SGDLS, CDR2 YYNGEE. In DNA, the CDR3 is TGTGCCAGCAGCGCGGGACTAGCGGATTACAATGAGCAGTTCTTC. Protein sequence: CASSAGLADYNEQFF.

The chain combines TRBV5-1 with TRBJ1-1; perhaps TRBD1 as D (5 bases). Trimming removed 4 bases at V and 0 bases at J, with 13 bases between. The length of the CDR3 is 15 residues. CDR1 is SGHRS, CDR2 YFSETQ, per germline. CDR3 sequence (DNA): TGCGCCAGCAGCAGGGGAAAGGGGATGAACACTGAAGCTTTCTTT. Its translation: CASSRGKGMNTEAFF.

CDR3 sequence: CATRGAGRGVGQPQHF. The CDR3, as DNA: TGTGCCACTCGGGGGGCAGGCCGCGGAGTAGGGCAGCCCCAGCATTTT. The gene calls are TRBV19 and TRBJ1-5, with D possibly being TRBD1 (6 bases). Germline lookup yields CDR1 LNHDA and CDR2 SQIVND (reference sequence). The CDR3 loop spans 16 amino acids. V gave up 10 bases and J gave up 7 bases, with 26 bases separating them.

The CDR3 DNA is TGTGCCAGGACAGGGGCCCTCTGGGCCAACGTCCTGACTTTC. Protein: CARTGALWANVLTF. V gene TRBV19 combines with J gene TRBJ2-6; 8 bases fit TRBD1. In germline, CDR1 is LNHDA, CDR2 SQIVND (reference sequence). The junction had 6 bases not matched to a gene; V was cut back by 9 bases and J by 5 bases. CDR3 length: 14 residues.

V gene TRBV6-6 combines with J gene TRBJ1-4, with D maybe TRBD1 (6 bases). The CDR3 loop spans 15 amino acids. V lost 7 bases, J lost 6 bases, and 18 bases lay in between. Germline V gene lookup returns CDR1 MNHNY and CDR2 SVGAGI (reference sequence). The CDR3 DNA follows: TGTGCCAGCATTAACGGGTGGGGGGCTCATGAAAAACTGTTTTTT. Translated: CASINGWGAHEKLFF.

V usage is TRBV10-3 and J usage is TRBJ1-6, with a possible D match to TRBD1 (6 bases). Germline V gene sequence: CDR1 ENHRY, CDR2 SYGVKD. This CDR3 contains 13 residues. V shed 7 bases and J shed 7 bases, with 11 bases lying between them. CDR3 residues: CAIKAGENSPLHF. The CDR3 DNA follows: TGTGCCATCAAGGCAGGGGAGAATTCACCCCTCCACTTT.

V and J are TRBV6-2 or TRBV6-3 and TRBJ2-7, with a possible D match to TRBD1 (6 bases). Trimming removed 2 bases from V and 3 bases from J, with 20 bases in between. The CDR3 runs to 17 residues. Per the germline V gene, CDR1 is MNHEY and CDR2 is SVGEGT. Here the CDR3 DNA reads TGTGCCAGCAGTTACGCCCCCGGACAGTACCTAGACTACGAGCAGTACTTC. It is translated as CASSYAPGQYLDYEQYF.

The chain uses TRBV10-3 and TRBJ1-2; 7 bases agree with TRBD1. The CDR3 loop spans 12 amino acids. Germline CDR1 ENHRY, CDR2 SYGVKD. V dropped 6 bases and J dropped 2; count of bases not matched to a gene: 0. Written as DNA, the CDR3 is TGTGCCATCAGGGACAGGAACTATGGCTACACCTTC. It specifies CAIRDRNYGYTF.

A note on this clone: The sample has other DNA sequences that encode this CDR3 too. The CDR3 DNA follows: TGCAGCGTTGTCGAGGGCAATAGCAATCAGCCCCAGCATTTT. Translation: CSVVEGNSNQPQHF. The chain couples TRBV29-1 to TRBJ1-5; D call uncertain. CDR1 is SQVTM, CDR2 ANQGSEA, per germline. Trimming pared 4 bases from V and 0 bases from J, leaving 10 bases between. CDR3 size: 14 residues.

The chain recombines TRBV7-9 with TRBJ2-7; D is unresolved. V lost 2 bases and J lost 4, with 18 bases in between. Per the germline V gene, CDR1 is SEHNR and CDR2 is FQNEAQ (reference sequence). The CDR3 has 16 amino acids. The DNA of the CDR3 is TGTGCCAGCAGCTTAAGGAACCGCGCTCCAACGTACGAGCAGTACTTC. Translating it yields CASSLRNRAPTYEQYF.

The chain is built from TRBV7-5 and TRBJ1-2; TRBD1, the D gene given by the table, was not confirmed from the DNA. TRBV7-5 corresponds to a pseudogene. The CDR3 extends over 14 amino acids. The CDR3 protein is CVRSLGGLTYGYTF. For the CDR3, the DNA is TGTGTCAGAAGCTTAGGGGGCCTAACCTATGGCTACACCTTC.

At least ten counts were recorded for this clone. The V call is TRBV6-5, the J call TRBJ2-1; 8 bases align to TRBD2. There are 15 residues in the CDR3. The V gene end was trimmed by 8 bases and the J gene end by 4 bases; junction bases not matched to a gene: 10. Germline CDR1 is MNHEY and CDR2 is SVGAGI. The CDR3 loop reads CASEESSGGYNEQFF. For the CDR3, the DNA is TGTGCCAGCGAAGAATCCAGCGGGGGTTACAATGAGCAGTTCTTC.

The V gene is TRBV7-2, the J gene TRBJ2-2; D may match TRBD1 or TRBD2 (5 bases each). This CDR3 contains 15 residues. Germline CDR1 is SGHTA and CDR2 is FQGNSA. V lost 6 bases to trimming and J lost 1 base, with 12 bases between them. CDR3 region: CASRPRDRNTGELFF. The CDR3 bases are TGTGCCAGCAGGCCCCGGGACCGGAACACCGGGGAGCTGTTTTTT.

The chain links TRBV11-2 to TRBJ2-7; D call uncertain. CDR3 length equals 15 residues. CDR1 is SGHAT and CDR2 is FQNNGV in the germline V gene. V dropped 0 bases and J dropped 0 bases, with 9 bases sitting between them. This CDR3 reads CASSLDANPSYEQYF. The CDR3 coding sequence is TGTGCCAGCAGCTTAGACGCTAACCCCTCCTACGAGCAGTACTTC.